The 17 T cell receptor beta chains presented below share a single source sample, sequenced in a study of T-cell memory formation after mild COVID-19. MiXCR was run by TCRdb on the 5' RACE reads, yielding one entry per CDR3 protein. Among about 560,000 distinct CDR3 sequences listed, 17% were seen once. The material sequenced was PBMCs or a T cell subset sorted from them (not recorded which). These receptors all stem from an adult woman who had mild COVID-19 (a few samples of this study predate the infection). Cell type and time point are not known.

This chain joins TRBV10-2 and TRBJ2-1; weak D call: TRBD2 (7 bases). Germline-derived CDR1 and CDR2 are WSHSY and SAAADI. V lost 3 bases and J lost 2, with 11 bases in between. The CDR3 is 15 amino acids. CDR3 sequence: CASSEGGGPYNEQFF. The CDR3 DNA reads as TGCGCCAGCAGTGAAGGGGGGGGCCCCTACAATGAGCAGTTCTTC.

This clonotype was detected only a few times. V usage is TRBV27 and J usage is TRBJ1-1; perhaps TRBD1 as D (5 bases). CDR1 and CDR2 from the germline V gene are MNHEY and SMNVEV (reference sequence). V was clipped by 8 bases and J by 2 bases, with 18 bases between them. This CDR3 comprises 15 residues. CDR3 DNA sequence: TGTGCCAGCCGGGCACGGGGCCTCGGAAACACTGAAGCTTTCTTT. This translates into CASRARGLGNTEAFF.

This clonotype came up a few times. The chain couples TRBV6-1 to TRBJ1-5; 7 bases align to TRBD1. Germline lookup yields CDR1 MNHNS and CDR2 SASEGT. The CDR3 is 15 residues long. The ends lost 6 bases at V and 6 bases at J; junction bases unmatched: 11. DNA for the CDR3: TGTGCCAGCAGGGCCACAGGGGCGATGACTCAGCCCCAGCATTTT. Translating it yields CASRATGAMTQPQHF.

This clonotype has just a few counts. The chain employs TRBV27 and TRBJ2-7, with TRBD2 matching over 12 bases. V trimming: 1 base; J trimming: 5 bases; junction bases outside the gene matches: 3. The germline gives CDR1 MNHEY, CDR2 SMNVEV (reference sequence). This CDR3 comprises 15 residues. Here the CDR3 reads CASSLWASGRDEQYF. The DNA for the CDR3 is TGTGCCAGCAGTTTATGGGCTAGCGGGAGGGACGAGCAGTACTTC.

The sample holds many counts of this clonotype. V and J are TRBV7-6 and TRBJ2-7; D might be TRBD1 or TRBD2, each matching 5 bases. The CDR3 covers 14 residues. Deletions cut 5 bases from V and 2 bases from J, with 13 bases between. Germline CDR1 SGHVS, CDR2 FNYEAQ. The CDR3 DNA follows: TGTGCCAGCAGCCCCCGGGACGGAGCCTACGAGCAGTACTTC. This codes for CASSPRDGAYEQYF. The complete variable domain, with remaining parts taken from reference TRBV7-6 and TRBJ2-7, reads GAGVSQSPRYKVTKRGQDVALRCDPISGHVSLYWYRQALGQGPEFLTYFNYEAQQDKSGLPNDRFSAERPEGSISTLTIQRTEQRDSAMYRCASSPRDGAYEQYFGPGTRLTVT.

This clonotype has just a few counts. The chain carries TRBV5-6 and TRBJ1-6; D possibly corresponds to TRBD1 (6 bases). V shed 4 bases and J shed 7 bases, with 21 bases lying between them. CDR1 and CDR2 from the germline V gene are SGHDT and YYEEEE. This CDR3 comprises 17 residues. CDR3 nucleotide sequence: TGTGCCAGCAGCCCGAGGGGCAGGGGTATCTCGAATTCACCCCTCCACTTT. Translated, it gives CASSPRGRGISNSPLHF.

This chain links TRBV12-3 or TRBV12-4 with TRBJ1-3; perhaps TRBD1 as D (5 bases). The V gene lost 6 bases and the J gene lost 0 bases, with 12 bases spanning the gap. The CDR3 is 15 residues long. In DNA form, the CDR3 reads TGTGCCAGCAGAAAGCAGGGTCTCTCTGGAAACACCATATATTTT. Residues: CASRKQGLSGNTIYF.

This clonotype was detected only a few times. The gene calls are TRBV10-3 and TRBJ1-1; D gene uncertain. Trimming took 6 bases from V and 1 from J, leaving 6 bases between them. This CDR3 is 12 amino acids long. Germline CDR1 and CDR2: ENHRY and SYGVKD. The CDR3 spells CAISGPNTEAFF. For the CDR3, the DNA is TGTGCCATCAGCGGACCGAACACTGAAGCTTTCTTT.

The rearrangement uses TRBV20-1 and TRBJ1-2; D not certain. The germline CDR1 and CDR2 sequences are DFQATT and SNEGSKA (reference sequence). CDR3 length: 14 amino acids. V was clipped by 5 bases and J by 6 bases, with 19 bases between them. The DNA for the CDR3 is TGCAGTGCTGCTTCCGGTACCGGGTTTAATGGCTACACCTTC. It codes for CSAASGTGFNGYTF.

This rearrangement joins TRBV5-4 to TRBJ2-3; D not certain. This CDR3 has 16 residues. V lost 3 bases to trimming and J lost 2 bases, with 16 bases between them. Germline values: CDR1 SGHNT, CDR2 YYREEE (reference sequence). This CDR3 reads CASSSTGQTPTDTQYF. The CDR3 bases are TGTGCCAGCAGCTCGACTGGGCAAACCCCCACAGATACGCAGTATTTT.

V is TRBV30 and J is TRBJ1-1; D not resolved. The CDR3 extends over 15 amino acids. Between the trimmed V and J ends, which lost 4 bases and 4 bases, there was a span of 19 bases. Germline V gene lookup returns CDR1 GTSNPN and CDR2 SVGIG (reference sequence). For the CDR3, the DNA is TGTGCCTGGAATAGATTGGCTTGGGGAGGCACTGAAGCTTTCTTT. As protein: CAWNRLAWGGTEAFF.

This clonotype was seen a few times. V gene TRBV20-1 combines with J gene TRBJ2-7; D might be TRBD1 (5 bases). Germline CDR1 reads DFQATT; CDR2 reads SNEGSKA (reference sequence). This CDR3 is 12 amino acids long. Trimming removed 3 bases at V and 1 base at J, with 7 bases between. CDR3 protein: CSARDTSYEQYF. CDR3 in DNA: TGCAGTGCTAGGGACACATCCTACGAGCAGTACTTC.

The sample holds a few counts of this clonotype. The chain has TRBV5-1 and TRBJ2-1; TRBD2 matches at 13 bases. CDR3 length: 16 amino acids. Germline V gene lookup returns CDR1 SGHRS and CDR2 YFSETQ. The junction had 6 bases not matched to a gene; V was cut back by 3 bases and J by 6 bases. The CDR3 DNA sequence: TGCGCCAGCAGCTCGACCGGGACTAGCGGGGTCAATGAGCAGTTCTTC. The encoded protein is CASSSTGTSGVNEQFF. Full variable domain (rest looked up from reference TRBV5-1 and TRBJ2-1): KAGVTQTPRYLIKTRGQQVTLSCSPISGHRSVSWYQQTPGQGLQFLFEYFSETQRNKGNFPGRFSGRQFSNSRSEMNVSTLELGDSALYLCASSSTGTSGVNEQFFGPGTRLTVL.

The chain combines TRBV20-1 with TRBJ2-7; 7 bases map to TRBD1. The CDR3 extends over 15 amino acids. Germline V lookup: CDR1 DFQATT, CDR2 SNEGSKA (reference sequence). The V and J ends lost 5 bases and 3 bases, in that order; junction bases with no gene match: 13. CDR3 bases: TGCAGTGCTCGCCACCCGGGACAGCCAAACTACGAGCAGTACTTC. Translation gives CSARHPGQPNYEQYF.

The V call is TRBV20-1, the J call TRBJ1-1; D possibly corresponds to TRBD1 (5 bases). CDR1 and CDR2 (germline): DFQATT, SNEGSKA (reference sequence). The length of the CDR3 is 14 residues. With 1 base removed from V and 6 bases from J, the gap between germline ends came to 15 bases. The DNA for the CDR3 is TGCAGTGCTAGAGGAGTTGGGGGGTCTTCTGAAGCTTTCTTT. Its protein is CSARGVGGSSEAFF.

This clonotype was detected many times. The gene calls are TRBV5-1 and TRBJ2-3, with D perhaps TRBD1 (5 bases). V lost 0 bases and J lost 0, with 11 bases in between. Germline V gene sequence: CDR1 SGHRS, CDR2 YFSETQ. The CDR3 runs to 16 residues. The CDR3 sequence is CASSLGQGGSTDTQYF. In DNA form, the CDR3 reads TGCGCCAGCAGCTTGGGTCAGGGTGGAAGCACAGATACGCAGTATTTT.

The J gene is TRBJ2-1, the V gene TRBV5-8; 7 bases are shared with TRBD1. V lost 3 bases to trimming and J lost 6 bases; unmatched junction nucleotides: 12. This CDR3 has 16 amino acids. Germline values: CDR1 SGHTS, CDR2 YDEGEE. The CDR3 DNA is TGTGCCAGCAGCTCCGGGGACAGACTTCCCATCAATGAGCAGTTCTTC. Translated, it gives CASSSGDRLPINEQFF.